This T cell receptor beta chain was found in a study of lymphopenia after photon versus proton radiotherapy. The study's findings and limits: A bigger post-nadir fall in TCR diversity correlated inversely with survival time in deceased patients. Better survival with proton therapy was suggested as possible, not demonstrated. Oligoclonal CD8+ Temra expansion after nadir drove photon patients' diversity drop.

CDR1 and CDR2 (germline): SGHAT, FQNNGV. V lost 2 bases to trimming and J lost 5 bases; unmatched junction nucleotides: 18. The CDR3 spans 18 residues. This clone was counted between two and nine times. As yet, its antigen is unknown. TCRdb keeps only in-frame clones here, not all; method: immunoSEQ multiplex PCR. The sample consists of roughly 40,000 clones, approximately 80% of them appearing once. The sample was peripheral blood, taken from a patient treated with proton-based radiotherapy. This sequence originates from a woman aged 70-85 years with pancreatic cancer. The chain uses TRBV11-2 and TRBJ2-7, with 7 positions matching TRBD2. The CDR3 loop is CASSLKALLGGSIHEQYF. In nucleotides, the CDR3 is TGTGCCAGCAGCTTAAAGGCACTCCTCGGCGGGAGCATCCACGAGCAGTACTTC.